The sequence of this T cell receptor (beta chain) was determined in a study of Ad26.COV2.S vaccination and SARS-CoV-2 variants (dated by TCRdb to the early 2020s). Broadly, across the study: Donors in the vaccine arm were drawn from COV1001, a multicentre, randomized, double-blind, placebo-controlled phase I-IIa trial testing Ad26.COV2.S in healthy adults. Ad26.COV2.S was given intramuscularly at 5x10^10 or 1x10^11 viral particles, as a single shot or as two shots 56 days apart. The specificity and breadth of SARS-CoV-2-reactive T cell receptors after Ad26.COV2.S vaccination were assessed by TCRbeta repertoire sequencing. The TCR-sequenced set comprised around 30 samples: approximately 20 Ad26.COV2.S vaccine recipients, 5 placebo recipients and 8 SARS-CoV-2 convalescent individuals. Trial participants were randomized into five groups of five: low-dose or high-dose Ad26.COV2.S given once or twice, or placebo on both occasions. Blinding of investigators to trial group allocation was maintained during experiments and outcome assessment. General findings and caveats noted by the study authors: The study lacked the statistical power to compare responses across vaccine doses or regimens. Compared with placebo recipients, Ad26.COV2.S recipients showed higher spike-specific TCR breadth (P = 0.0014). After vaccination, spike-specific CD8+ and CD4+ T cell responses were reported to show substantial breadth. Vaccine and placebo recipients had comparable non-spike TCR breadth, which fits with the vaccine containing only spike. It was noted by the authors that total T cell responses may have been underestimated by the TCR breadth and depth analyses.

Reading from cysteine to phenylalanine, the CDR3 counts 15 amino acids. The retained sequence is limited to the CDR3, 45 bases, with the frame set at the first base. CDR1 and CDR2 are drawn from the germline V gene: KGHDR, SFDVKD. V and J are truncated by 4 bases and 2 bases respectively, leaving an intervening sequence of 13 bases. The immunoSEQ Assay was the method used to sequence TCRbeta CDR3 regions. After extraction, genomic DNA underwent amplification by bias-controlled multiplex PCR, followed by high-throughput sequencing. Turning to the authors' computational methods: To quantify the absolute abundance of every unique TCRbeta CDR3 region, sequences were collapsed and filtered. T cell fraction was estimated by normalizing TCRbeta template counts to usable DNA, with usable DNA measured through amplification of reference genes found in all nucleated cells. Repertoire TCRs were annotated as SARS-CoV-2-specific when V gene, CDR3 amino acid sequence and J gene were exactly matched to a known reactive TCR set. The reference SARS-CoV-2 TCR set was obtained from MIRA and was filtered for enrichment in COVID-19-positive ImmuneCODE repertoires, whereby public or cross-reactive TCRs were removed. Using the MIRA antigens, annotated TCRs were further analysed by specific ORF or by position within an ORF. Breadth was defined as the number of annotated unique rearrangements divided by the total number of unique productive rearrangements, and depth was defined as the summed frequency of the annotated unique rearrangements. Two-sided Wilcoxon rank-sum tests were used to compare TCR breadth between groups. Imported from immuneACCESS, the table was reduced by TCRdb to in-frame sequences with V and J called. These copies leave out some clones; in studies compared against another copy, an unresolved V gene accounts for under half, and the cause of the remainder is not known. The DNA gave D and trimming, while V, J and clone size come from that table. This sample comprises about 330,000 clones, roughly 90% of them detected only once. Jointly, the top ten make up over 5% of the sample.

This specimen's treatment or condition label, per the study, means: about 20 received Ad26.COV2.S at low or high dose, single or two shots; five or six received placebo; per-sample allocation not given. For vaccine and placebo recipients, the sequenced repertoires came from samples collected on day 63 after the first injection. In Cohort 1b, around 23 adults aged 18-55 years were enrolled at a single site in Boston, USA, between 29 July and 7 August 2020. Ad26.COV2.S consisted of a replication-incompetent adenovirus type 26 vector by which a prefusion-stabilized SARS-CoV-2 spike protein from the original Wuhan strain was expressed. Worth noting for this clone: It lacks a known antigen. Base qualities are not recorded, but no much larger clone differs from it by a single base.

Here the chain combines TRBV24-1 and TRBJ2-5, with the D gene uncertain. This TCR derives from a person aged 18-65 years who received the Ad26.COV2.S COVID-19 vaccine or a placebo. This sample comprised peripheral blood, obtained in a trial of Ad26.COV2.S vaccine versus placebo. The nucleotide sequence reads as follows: TGTGCCACCAGTGAGGGGTCCGACCTTCAAGAGACCCAGTACTTC. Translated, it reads CATSEGSDLQETQYF.